This is a list of T cell receptor beta chains from one sample in a study of PD-L1 blockade in urothelial cancer. The assay was immunoSEQ multiplex PCR, and TCRdb's table has in-frame clones only and misses some. The data contain about 76,000 clones, more than 85% of them seen just once; the ten biggest clones take up roughly 0.87%. The specimen comprised PBMCs, sampled around atezolizumab (anti-PD-L1) treatment. The origin of the receptors is a woman older than 75 with urothelial cancer. CDR3s include the opening cysteine and the closing phenylalanine or tryptophan. A D gene is named only where the DNA matches it firmly. For some rows the clone size is stated as once, few or many, or as a class when expanded; others skip it.

D | J | V | size | DNA | CDR3
TRBD2 | TRBJ2-1 | TRBV28 | - | TGTGCCAGCAGTCGACCGATAGGGAGCGGGAAACAAGAGCAGTTCTTC | CASSRPIGSGKQEQFF
- | TRBJ2-7 | TRBV6-5 | - | TGTGCCAGCAGTTACTCCGGCCCGCTAGGAGAGCAGTACTTC | CASSYSGPLGEQYF
- | TRBJ2-7 | TRBV2 | - | TGTGCCAGCAGCCTAGGGGGATACTCCTACGAGCAGTACTTC | CASSLGGYSYEQYF
- | TRBJ1-5 | TRBV18 | - | TGTGCCAGCTCACCCGGACAAAATAGCAATCAGCCCCAGCATTTT | CASSPGQNSNQPQHF
TRBD1 | TRBJ1-5 | TRBV27 | - | TGTGCCAGCAGTTTGGGGACAGGGGGAAATCAGCCCCAGCATTTT | CASSLGTGGNQPQHF
- | TRBJ1-1 | TRBV7-2 | - | TGTGCCAGCAGCTTAGCCCGCAGGGCGAACACTGAAGCTTTCTTT | CASSLARRANTEAFF
- | TRBJ1-4 | TRBV7-9 | - | TGTGCCAGCAGCTTCGCGGGCGAGGGAAAACTGTTTTTT | CASSFAGEGKLFF
- | TRBJ1-2 | TRBV25-1 | - | TGTGCCAGCGGGGCAGGGAACTATGGCTACACCTTC | CASGAGNYGYTF
- | TRBJ1-2 | TRBV28 | - | TGTGCCAGCAGCCCTCCGGGGGGGTATGGCTACACCTTC | CASSPPGGYGYTF
- | TRBJ1-2 | TRBV2 | - | TGTGCCATCCTAGTCCGGGACGCAAGCGATTTGGAGGGTGGCTACACCTTC | CAILVRDASDLEGGYTF
TRBD2 | TRBJ2-2 | TRBV27 | - | TGTGCCAGCACCCACCAGAGGGGGCTAGCGGGAGCGGCTGGGGAGCTGTTTTTT | CASTHQRGLAGAAGELFF
- | TRBJ2-5 | TRBV5-5 | - | TGTGCCAGCAGCTCTGGGTCCCGGGACACACAAGAGACCCAGTACTTC | CASSSGSRDTQETQYF
- | TRBJ2-2 | TRBV27 | - | TGTGCCAGCACCAACCGGGCACAGGTAAACACCGGGGAGCTGTTTTTT | CASTNRAQVNTGELFF
TRBD1 | TRBJ1-5 | TRBV27 | - | TGTGCCAGCAGTTCCCTCGGGACAGGGGGCAGACAGCCCCAGCATTTT | CASSSLGTGGRQPQHF
TRBD2 | TRBJ2-1 | TRBV19 | - | TGTGCCAGTAGCCTAGCGGGAGGTTCCTACAATGAGCAGTTCTTC | CASSLAGGSYNEQFF
TRBD1 | TRBJ1-5 | TRBV27 | - | TGTGCCAGCAGTCGGGACAGTGGCAATCAGCCCCAGCATTTT | CASSRDSGNQPQHF
TRBD1 | TRBJ2-7 | TRBV11-3 | few | TGTGCCAGCAGCACGACAGGGGGGACCTACGAGCAGTACTTC | CASSTTGGTYEQYF
TRBD1 | TRBJ1-4 | TRBV4-2 | - | TGTGCCAGCAGCCAAGCTGCGGACAGGGATGAAAAACTGTTTTTT | CASSQAADRDEKLFF
TRBD1 | TRBJ1-1 | TRBV5-1 | - | TGCGCCAGCAGCTCTGGCCAGGGGGCCCCAATCGACACTGAAGCTTTCTTT | CASSSGQGAPIDTEAFF
TRBD1 | TRBJ1-1 | TRBV6-5 | - | TGTGCCAGCAGTTACTCGCGTGGGACAGGCACTGAAGCTTTCTTT | CASSYSRGTGTEAFF
- | TRBJ1-4 | TRBV6-1 | - | TGTGCCAGCAGTGAAGAGAGTCAACTAAATGAAAAACTGTTTTTT | CASSEESQLNEKLFF
TRBD1 | TRBJ2-5 | TRBV9 | few | TGTGCCAGCAGCGTTGACAGGGGGCCCGAAGAGACCCAGTACTTC | CASSVDRGPEETQYF
TRBD2 | TRBJ2-2 | TRBV5-1 | - | TGCGCCAGCAGCTTGGGCGGGAGCACCGGGGAGCTGTTTTTT | CASSLGGSTGELFF
TRBD1 | TRBJ1-5 | TRBV19 | - | TGTGCTAGTAGTATAGACCGGACAGGGTCGATTAGCAATCAGCCCCAGCATTTT | CASSIDRTGSISNQPQHF
TRBD2 | TRBJ2-1 | TRBV7-3 | - | TGTGCCAGCAGCTTAAGGGGGGTGGGACTAGCGGGAGGGCGGGGTGAGCAGTTCTTC | CASSLRGVGLAGGRGEQFF
- | TRBJ2-1 | TRBV7-8 | - | TGTGCCAGCAGCTTAGTAGGGGCACATGGTGAGCAGTTCTTC | CASSLVGAHGEQFF
TRBD2 | TRBJ2-3 | TRBV5-1 | - | TGCGCCAGCAGCCGACTGGCGGGAGATGCCACAGATACGCAGTATTTT | CASSRLAGDATDTQYF
TRBD2 | TRBJ2-1 | TRBV27 | once | TGTGCCAGCAGTTTTCGGAAGACTAGCGGGAGGGTTTCCTACAATGAGCAGTTCTTC | CASSFRKTSGRVSYNEQFF
- | TRBJ1-1 | TRBV18 | - | TGTGCCAGCTCACCTAGACAGGACACTGAAGCTTTCTTT | CASSPRQDTEAFF
TRBD1 | TRBJ2-7 | TRBV5-1 | - | TGCGCCAGCAGCTTGGCCGGGACAGGGTTCGACGAGCAGTACTTC | CASSLAGTGFDEQYF
TRBD1 | TRBJ2-1 | TRBV6-5 | - | TGTGCCAGCAGCGGGCCGGGACAGGGGGCCAATGAGCAGTTCTTC | CASSGPGQGANEQFF
TRBD2 | TRBJ2-1 | TRBV6-6 | - | TGTGCCAGCAGGGACCTACCGGGGGGCTCCTACAATGAGCAGTTCTTC | CASRDLPGGSYNEQFF
TRBD1 | TRBJ1-5 | TRBV28 | few | TGTGCCAGCATCAAGGGGGGACAGTACAATCAGCCCCAGCATTTT | CASIKGGQYNQPQHF
TRBD2 | TRBJ2-7 | TRBV7-9 | - | TGTGCCAGCAGGTCCGGGACTAGCGGGATATACGAGCAGTACTTC | CASRSGTSGIYEQYF
TRBD2 | TRBJ2-1 | TRBV29-1 | - | TGCAGCCTCGGGACTAGCGGGAGTACCTACAATGAGCAGTTCTTC | CSLGTSGSTYNEQFF
TRBD1 | TRBJ1-1 | TRBV5-1 | - | TGCGCCAGCAGCGTACAACAGGGGGCATTAGCTGAAGCTTTCTTT | CASSVQQGALAEAFF
TRBD2 | TRBJ2-1 | TRBV25-1 | - | TGTGCCAGCAGTGAGACTAGCGGGAGCTACAATGAGCAGTTCTTC | CASSETSGSYNEQFF
- | TRBJ1-1 | TRBV19 | - | TGTGCCAGTAGTATAGAGTCGGCGGGGAACACTGAAGCTTTCTTT | CASSIESAGNTEAFF
- | TRBJ2-5 | TRBV10-1 | - | TGCGCCAGCAGTGAGTCGGTCCAGGAAAGAGAGACCCAGTACTTC | CASSESVQERETQYF
- | TRBJ1-3 | TRBV6-1 | few | TGTGCCAGCAGTGAGGGGGGGGCGGCTGGAAACACCATATATTTT | CASSEGGAAGNTIYF
- | TRBJ2-1 | TRBV6-1 | - | TGTGCCAGCAGTCTCGTCGACGGGCAGGGGGAGCAGTTCTTC | CASSLVDGQGEQFF